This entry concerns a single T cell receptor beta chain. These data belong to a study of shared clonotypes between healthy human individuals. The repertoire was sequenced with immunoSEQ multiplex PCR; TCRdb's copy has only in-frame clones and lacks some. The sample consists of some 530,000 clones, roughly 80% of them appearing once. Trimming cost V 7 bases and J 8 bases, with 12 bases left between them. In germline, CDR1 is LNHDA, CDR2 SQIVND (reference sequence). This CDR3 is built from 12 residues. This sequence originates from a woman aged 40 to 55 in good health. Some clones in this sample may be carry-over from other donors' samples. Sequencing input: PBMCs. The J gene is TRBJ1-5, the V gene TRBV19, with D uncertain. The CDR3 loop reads CASTRSGKPQHF. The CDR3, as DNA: TGTGCCAGTACAAGGAGTGGCAAGCCCCAGCATTTT.